This T cell receptor (beta chain) comes out of a study of CD8 T cells in Susac syndrome. Study conclusions and caveats: The CD4+ T cell repertoires from Susac syndrome exhibited no clonal expansion.

About this clonotype: No antigen is known for it.

A quantity of about 0.5 to 1 ug RNA underwent reverse transcription using random hexamers. TCRdb called the immunoSEQ multiplex PCR reads again in MiXCR, with one record for every CDR3 protein. The repertoire holds about 120,000 distinct CDR3 sequences, with 96% as singletons. With V trimmed by 5 bases and J by 8 bases, 8 bases remained unmatched. Germline CDR1 DFQATT, CDR2 SNEGSKA (reference sequence). The CDR3 is 15 residues long. The clonotype comes from a human donor with Susac syndrome. Sequences were obtained from CD4+ T cells from PBMCs. V is TRBV20-1 and J is TRBJ2-1, with TRBD2 matching over 14 bases. The CDR3 region is CSAGTSGSPRDEQFF. As DNA, the CDR3 is TGCAGTGCTGGGACTAGCGGGAGCCCCAGGGATGAGCAGTTCTTC.